These 26 T cell receptor beta chains came from one sample sequenced in a study of technical replicates of blood from a few donors. Sequencing was performed with immunoSEQ multiplex PCR; in TCRdb, only in-frame clones are kept and a portion is missing. The sample includes about 70,000 clones, roughly 92% seen only once; the top ten take roughly 0.39%. Material: T cells isolated from PBMCs. Every receptor here comes from a human donor in good health.

CDR3 loop: CASSIGLESREQFF. In DNA, the CDR3 is TGCGCCAGCAGCATCGGACTAGAATCAAGGGAGCAGTTCTTC. V and J are TRBV5-1 and TRBJ2-1, with 7 bases aligning to TRBD2. The CDR3 loop spans 14 amino acids. Trimming removed 4 bases from V and 10 bases from J; junction bases left unmatched: 11. The germline V gene encodes CDR1 SGHRS and CDR2 YFSETQ.

V gene TRBV7-9 combines with J gene TRBJ2-3, with TRBD2 as a possible D gene (6 bases). Germline CDR1 SEHNR, CDR2 FQNEAQ (reference sequence). The CDR3 extends over 17 amino acids. The V gene lost 1 base and the J gene lost 2 bases, with 16 bases spanning the gap. This CDR3 is CASSLGSGTSYTDTQYF. As DNA, the CDR3 is TGTGCCAGCAGCTTAGGTTCAGGGACTTCGTACACAGATACGCAGTATTTT.

The chain combines TRBV11-2 with TRBJ2-6; D unresolved. The V and J ends lost 3 bases and 0 bases respectively, with 9 bases between them. CDR1 and CDR2 from the germline V gene are SGHAT and FQNNGV. CDR3 length: 16 amino acids. The CDR3 loop is CASSFFLSSGANVLTF. The DNA for the CDR3 is TGTGCCAGCAGCTTCTTCCTATCCTCTGGGGCCAACGTCCTGACTTTC.

The J gene is TRBJ2-7, the V gene TRBV2, with 9 bases that match TRBD2. J gave up 6 bases and V 3 bases, and 6 bases lay outside the gene matches. This CDR3 spans 14 amino acids. Per germline, CDR1 SNHLY and CDR2 FYNNEI. This CDR3 is CASSEAGGPGEQYF. The CDR3 bases are TGTGCCAGCAGTGAGGCGGGAGGGCCGGGCGAGCAGTACTTC.

The V and J genes are TRBV29-1 and TRBJ1-2, with 11 bases that match TRBD1. Trimming at V came to 0 bases and at J to 2 bases, leaving 2 bases not matched to a gene. Per the germline V gene, CDR1 is SQVTM and CDR2 is ANQGSEA. The CDR3 contains 15 residues. The CDR3, as DNA: TGCAGCGTTGAAGATAGGACAGGGGGCAACTATGGCTACACCTTC. It codes for CSVEDRTGGNYGYTF.

This rearrangement joins TRBV7-9 to TRBJ2-7; no definite D call. Germline loops: CDR1 SEHNR, CDR2 FQNEAQ (reference sequence). The CDR3 covers 13 residues. The V end was cut by 3 bases, the J end by 3 bases, with 9 bases between. CDR3 in DNA: TGTGCCAGCAGCTTTGACATCCTCTACGAGCAGTACTTC. Protein product: CASSFDILYEQYF.

The V call is TRBV9, the J call TRBJ1-5; no definite D call. Germline V CDR1 and CDR2: SGDLS, YYNGEE. The CDR3 spans 14 residues. Trimming left V 4 bases short and J 2 bases short, with 10 bases between. The CDR3: CASSSLAGNQPQHF. The CDR3 coding sequence is TGTGCCAGCAGCTCCTTGGCGGGCAATCAGCCCCAGCATTTT. Using reference TRBV9 and TRBJ1-5 for the parts outside the CDR3, the full variable domain is DSGVTQTPKHLITATGQRVTLRCSPRSGDLSVYWYQQSLDQGLQFLIQYYNGEERAKGNILERFSAQQFPDLHSELNLSSLELGDSALYFCASSSLAGNQPQHFGDGTRLSIL.

The chain couples TRBV6-5 to TRBJ2-7; 8 bases fit TRBD2. The CDR3 runs to 13 residues. CDR1 and CDR2 (germline): MNHEY, SVGAGI. V lost 10 bases and J lost 0; bases outside the gene matches: 5. The CDR3 coding sequence is TGTGCCACCTCGGGGGGGGTCTCCTACGAGCAGTACTTC. It translates to CATSGGVSYEQYF.

This clone has just a few counts. The chain has TRBV15 and TRBJ2-1; the D gene is possibly TRBD1 (5 bases). The germline V and J ends were trimmed by 3 bases and 4 bases, with 13 bases remaining between them. Germline V lookup: CDR1 LNHNV, CDR2 YYDKDF (reference sequence). The CDR3 covers 15 residues. CDR3 nucleotide sequence: TGTGCCACCAGCAGCGAAAGGGGATCTTACAATGAGCAGTTCTTC. Translation: CATSSERGSYNEQFF.

The rearrangement links TRBV28 to TRBJ2-5; maybe TRBD1 (5 bases). Trimming took off 4 bases at V and 5 bases at J, with 17 bases between the two ends. The CDR3 consists of 15 residues. The germline gives CDR1 MDHEN, CDR2 SYDVKM. Here the CDR3 reads CASSSPGPPGETQYF. The CDR3 DNA is TGTGCCAGCAGTTCGCCGGGCCCCCCAGGGGAGACCCAGTACTTC.

CDR3 amino acids: CASSPRQGAGEQYF. The DNA for the CDR3 is TGCGCCAGCAGCCCACGACAGGGAGCCGGCGAGCAGTACTTC. The rearrangement uses TRBV5-1 and TRBJ2-7; 7 bases line up with TRBD1. CDR1 SGHRS and CDR2 YFSETQ come from the germline V gene. The CDR3 has 14 amino acids. The V and J ends lost 4 bases and 6 bases, in that order; junction bases with no gene match: 10.

This clone was observed a single time. The DNA of the CDR3 is TGTGCCAGCAGTTCCGTTGCGGACTACCAAAACGAGCAGTACTTC. Protein sequence: CASSSVADYQNEQYF. The gene calls are TRBV27 and TRBJ2-7; D perhaps matches TRBD2 (6 bases). Germline CDR1 MNHEY, CDR2 SMNVEV (reference sequence). This CDR3 has 15 amino acids. V was cut by 4 bases and J by 5 bases, with 18 bases left in between.

The gene calls are TRBV6-5 and TRBJ2-3; 9 bases agree with TRBD2. CDR1 and CDR2 from the germline V gene are MNHEY and SVGAGI. The V segment lost 2 bases and the J segment 3 bases; nucleotides outside the gene matches: 6. The CDR3 sequence is 16 residues long. CDR3: CASSYLELAGTDTQYF. CDR3 nucleotide sequence: TGTGCCAGCAGTTACCTTGAGCTAGCGGGAACAGATACGCAGTATTTT.

V gene TRBV5-4 combines with J gene TRBJ2-2; 10 bases are shared with TRBD1. The CDR3 sequence is 16 residues long. The ends lost 4 bases at V and 2 bases at J; junction bases unmatched: 5. Germline CDR1 reads SGHNT; CDR2 reads YYREEE (reference sequence). As DNA, the CDR3 is TGTGCCAGCAGCAAGACAGGGGGCGGAAACACCGGGGAGCTGTTTTTT. Translated, it gives CASSKTGGGNTGELFF. Based on the CDR3 plus reference TRBV5-4 and TRBJ2-2, the full variable domain is ETGVTQSPTHLIKTRGQQVTLRCSSQSGHNTVSWYQQALGQGPQFIFQYYREEENGRGNFPPRFSGLQFPNYSSELNVNALELDDSALYLCASSKTGGGNTGELFFGEGSRLTVL.

CDR3 sequence reads: CASKEEGTGIHEQYF. The CDR3 region has the DNA TGTGCCAGCAAAGAAGAGGGGACAGGGATACACGAGCAGTACTTC. This chain joins TRBV6-1 and TRBJ2-7; 9 bases agree with TRBD1. Looked up from germline, CDR1 is MNHNS and CDR2 is SASEGT. This CDR3 spans 15 amino acids. V trimming: 7 bases; J trimming: 5 bases; junction bases outside the gene matches: 12.

The V gene is TRBV9, the J gene TRBJ1-2; weak D call: TRBD1 (5 bases). CDR1 is SGDLS and CDR2 is YYNGEE in the germline V gene. The CDR3 is 13 amino acids. V lost 6 bases, J lost 8 bases, and 17 bases lay in between. The CDR3 spells CASTPGRGGGYTF. CDR3 bases: TGTGCCAGCACCCCAGGTCGGGGGGGAGGCTACACCTTC.

This clone was detected a few times. The J gene is TRBJ2-7, the V gene TRBV14; TRBD1 agrees at 10 bases. Losses at the gene ends were 3 bases for V and 0 bases for J; bases not matched to a gene: 5. Germline V gene sequence: CDR1 SGHDN, CDR2 FVKESK. The CDR3 contains 16 residues. CDR3 nucleotides: TGTGCCAGCAGCCAGCCCCGGGACAGGGGCTCCTACGAGCAGTACTTC. This codes for CASSQPRDRGSYEQYF.

The rearrangement uses TRBV5-1 and TRBJ2-3; possibly TRBD2 for D (5 bases). CDR3 length: 15 residues. From germline, CDR1 is SGHRS and CDR2 YFSETQ. Trimming removed 5 bases at V and 3 bases at J, with 16 bases between. CDR3 bases: TGCGCCAGCAGGGGCCACGAGGGTTGGACAGATACGCAGTATTTT. This codes for CASRGHEGWTDTQYF.

This chain uses TRBV28 with TRBJ2-7; D possibly corresponds to TRBD1 (6 bases). V dropped 6 bases and J dropped 2 bases, with 14 bases sitting between them. The CDR3 has 14 residues. Per the germline V gene, CDR1 is MDHEN and CDR2 is SYDVKM. CDR3 nucleotides: TGTGCCAGCAGCCCGAGACAGGAGACCTACGAGCAGTACTTC. It specifies CASSPRQETYEQYF.

This chain connects TRBV5-4 to TRBJ1-1; 10 bases are shared with TRBD1. The CDR3 loop spans 14 amino acids. The V gene's germline CDR1 is SGHNT and CDR2 YYREEE (reference sequence). With V trimmed by 6 bases and J by 1 base, 3 bases remained unmatched. The CDR3 bases are TGTGCCAGCAAGACAGGGGGCAGGAACACTGAAGCTTTCTTT. Amino acid sequence: CASKTGGRNTEAFF.

This chain links TRBV7-2 with TRBJ2-7; D unclear. CDR1 is SGHTA, CDR2 FQGNSA, per germline. The CDR3 contains 14 residues. V dropped 5 bases and J dropped 6 bases, with 17 bases sitting between them. CDR3 bases: TGTGCCAGCAGCCTCCCCTATTATAGCATCGAGCAGTACTTC. Translating gives CASSLPYYSIEQYF.

In its sample, this clone was seen once. The chain couples TRBV19 to TRBJ1-1; a possible D gene is TRBD1 (5 bases). The V end lost 3 bases, the J end lost 6 bases, and 17 bases lay between the germline ends. The V gene's germline CDR1 is LNHDA and CDR2 SQIVND (reference sequence). The CDR3 is 15 amino acids. CDR3 sequence reads: CASSMGAGTTAEAFF. The CDR3 DNA follows: TGTGCCAGTAGTATGGGTGCGGGGACGACTGCTGAAGCTTTCTTT.

The V call is TRBV27, the J call TRBJ1-1; perhaps TRBD1 as D (5 bases). V shed 5 bases and J shed 7 bases, with 14 bases lying between them. Looked up from germline, CDR1 is MNHEY and CDR2 is SMNVEV (reference sequence). The CDR3 totals 13 residues. This CDR3 is CASSPGHGSEAFF. CDR3 DNA sequence: TGTGCCAGCAGTCCCGGACACGGGAGTGAAGCTTTCTTT.

The CDR3 is CASKSPGYYNEQFF. As DNA, the CDR3 is TGTGCCAGCAAAAGCCCGGGTTACTACAATGAGCAGTTCTTC. V is TRBV28 and J is TRBJ2-1; D is unresolved. Looked up from germline, CDR1 is MDHEN and CDR2 is SYDVKM. This CDR3 contains 14 residues. With 7 bases removed from V and 3 bases from J, the gap between germline ends came to 13 bases.

V usage is TRBV28 and J usage is TRBJ1-2, with 8 nucleotides matching TRBD1. The CDR3 runs 13 residues. Germline trimming cut 4 bases from V and 4 bases from J; bases unmatched to any gene: 2. CDR1 is MDHEN and CDR2 is SYDVKM in the germline V gene. CDR3 residues: CASSSQGAYGYTF. In DNA, the CDR3 is TGTGCCAGCAGTTCTCAGGGGGCCTATGGCTACACCTTC.

V usage is TRBV21-1 and J usage is TRBJ2-7; the table's D call, TRBD1, has no DNA check behind it. TRBV21-1 is annotated as a pseudogene. The CDR3 runs to 16 residues. The CDR3 region is CASSSIRTGGSYEQYF. DNA of the CDR3: TGTGCCAGCAGCTCCATCCGGACAGGGGGTTCCTACGAGCAGTACTTC.